Below are 13 T cell receptor beta chains sequenced from a single sample in a study of CD8+ T cells in alopecia areata. Reverse transcription of extracted RNA yielded cDNA, which provided the sequencing template. Libraries were prepared by immunoSEQ multiplex PCR; TCRdb keeps only in-frame clonotypes and omits some of them. Among around 50,000 clones listed, 90% to 97% were seen once. The material was CD8+ T cells sorted from blood, obtained at week 0. The origin of the receptors is a human donor with alopecia areata.

The chain couples TRBV6-6 to TRBJ2-3; D not resolved. Looked up from germline, CDR1 is MNHNY and CDR2 is SVGAGI (reference sequence). This CDR3 comprises 12 residues. With 8 bases removed from V and 5 bases from J, the gap between germline ends came to 11 bases. The CDR3 DNA sequence: TGTGCCAGCTCGCCCTGGGTAGATACGCAGTATTTT. This translates into CASSPWVDTQYF.

The chain carries TRBV6-5 and TRBJ2-1; no reliable D call. Per germline, CDR1 MNHEY and CDR2 SVGAGI. CDR3 size: 15 residues. The ends were cut back, 6 bases at V and 5 bases at J, with 17 bases in the middle. CDR3 protein: CASRYTEFGDNEQFF. As DNA, the CDR3 is TGTGCCAGCAGGTACACCGAGTTTGGGGACAATGAGCAGTTCTTC.

This rearrangement joins TRBV6-5 to TRBJ2-3; D remains unclear. Per germline, CDR1 MNHEY and CDR2 SVGAGI. Trimming took 0 bases from V and 6 from J, leaving 16 bases between them. The CDR3 spans 16 residues. Here the CDR3 reads CASSYSFRFTADTQYF. The CDR3 DNA reads TGTGCCAGCAGTTACTCGTTCCGTTTTACTGCGGATACGCAGTATTTT.

This chain connects TRBV7-9 to TRBJ2-3, with a possible D match to TRBD1 (5 bases). The germline V and J ends were trimmed by 7 bases and 6 bases, with 8 bases remaining between them. Germline CDR1 is SEHNR and CDR2 is FQNEAQ (reference sequence). The CDR3 is 11 residues long. The CDR3 coding sequence is TGTGCCAGCAAGGGGCGGGATACGCAGTATTTT. It encodes CASKGRDTQYF.

The chain combines TRBV11-1 with TRBJ2-7, with a tentative D call TRBD2 (5 bases). Germline V gene data show CDR1 as SGHAT and CDR2 as FQDESV (reference sequence). This CDR3 contains 13 residues. V lost 3 bases and J 6 bases, leaving 12 bases between the germline ends. The chain's CDR3 is CASSFGLAREQYF. The CDR3 coding sequence is TGTGCCAGCAGCTTTGGCCTAGCTCGCGAGCAGTACTTC.

This chain links TRBV6-4 with TRBJ2-5; TRBD2 is a possible D gene (5 bases). Trimming removed 3 bases at V and 3 bases at J, with 8 bases between. CDR3 length: 13 amino acids. The germline CDR1 and CDR2 sequences are MRHNA and SNTAGT. CDR3 sequence (DNA): TGTGCCAGCAGTGAACCGGGAAAAGAGACCCAGTACTTC. Protein product: CASSEPGKETQYF.

V is TRBV14 and J is TRBJ2-1; D possibly corresponds to TRBD2 (6 bases). Germline CDR1 SGHDN, CDR2 FVKESK. This CDR3 is 14 amino acids long. The V end lost 4 bases, the J end lost 12 bases, and 19 bases lay between the germline ends. The CDR3 DNA sequence: TGTGCCAGCAGCCCGGACGCCAGCTTGGGAGGGCAGTTCTTC. This gives the protein CASSPDASLGGQFF. The full variable domain, with the rest looked up from reference TRBV14 and TRBJ2-1, is EAGVTQFPSHSVIEKGQTVTLRCDPISGHDNLYWYRRVMGKEIKFLLHFVKESKQDESGMPNNRFLAERTGGTYSTLKVQPAELEDSGVYFCASSPDASLGGQFFGPGTRLTVL.

In DNA form, the CDR3 reads TGTGCCAGCTGGGCAGGGGGGTCCTCCTACGAGCAGTACTTC. Encoded protein: CASWAGGSSYEQYF. The V call is TRBV2, the J call TRBJ2-7; a possible D gene is TRBD1 (7 bases). The CDR3 length is 14 residues. Trimming stripped 8 bases from V and 0 bases from J, with 14 bases between. Germline CDR1 is SNHLY and CDR2 is FYNNEI.

The V gene is TRBV5-8, the J gene TRBJ2-7; unclear D gene. The CDR3 has 14 amino acids. Germline V gene lookup returns CDR1 SGHTS and CDR2 YDEGEE. V lost 2 bases and J 2 bases, leaving 11 bases between the germline ends. The CDR3 region has the DNA TGTGCCAGCAGCTTACTATCCCGCCCCTACGAGCAGTACTTC. Protein sequence: CASSLLSRPYEQYF.

V usage is TRBV29-1 and J usage is TRBJ2-3; D gene unclear. The germline V gene has CDR1 SQVTM and CDR2 ANQGSEA. The CDR3 extends over 16 amino acids. Trimming pared 0 bases from V and 2 bases from J, leaving 15 bases between. CDR3 nucleotides: TGCAGCGTTGAAGATCCGCTTTCCCCGGACACAGATACGCAGTATTTT. Encoded protein: CSVEDPLSPDTDTQYF.

The chain links TRBV5-1 to TRBJ2-3; 11 bases are a match to TRBD2. Germline assignment: CDR1 SGHRS and CDR2 YFSETQ. With 0 bases clipped from V and 2 bases from J, the junction kept 2 bases outside the gene matches. This CDR3 is 16 amino acids long. CDR3 coding DNA: TGCGCCAGCAGCTTGGTGGGACTAGCGGACACAGATACGCAGTATTTT. This sequence encodes CASSLVGLADTDTQYF.

The count of this clone is one. The chain couples TRBV5-6 to TRBJ2-1; D not certain. The CDR3 sequence is 12 residues long. Germline assignment: CDR1 SGHDT and CDR2 YYEEEE. V was cut by 0 bases and J by 9 bases, with 7 bases left in between. For the CDR3, the DNA is TGTGCCAGCAGCTTGGTATTAACTGAGCAGTTCTTC. It codes for CASSLVLTEQFF. The full variable domain, completed using reference TRBV5-6 and TRBJ2-1, is DAGVTQSPTHLIKTRGQQVTLRCSPKSGHDTVSWYQQALGQGPQFIFQYYEEEERQRGNFPDRFSGHQFPNYSSELNVNALLLGDSALYLCASSLVLTEQFFGPGTRLTVL.

As DNA, the CDR3 is TGTGCCAGCAGCCCTCCTAGCGAGGCGAACACCGGGGAGCTGTTTTTT. Protein: CASSPPSEANTGELFF. This sequence joins TRBV4-2 and TRBJ2-2, with D maybe TRBD2 (6 bases). The germline V gene encodes CDR1 LGHNA and CDR2 YNFKEQ. This CDR3 has 16 amino acids. The V end was cut by 4 bases, the J end by 0 bases, with 12 bases between.